A selection of T cell receptor beta chains follows, all from one sample in a study of PD-1 blockade in classical Hodgkin lymphoma. Sequenced by immunoSEQ multiplex PCR; TCRdb stores in-frame clones only, minus some. The data hold about 110,000 clones, with about nine tenths observed a single time. The specimen comprised peripheral blood mononuclear cells (PBMCs), sampled before the fourth cycle of nivolumab. The receptors were gathered from a human donor with classical Hodgkin lymphoma. CDR3s include the opening cysteine and the closing phenylalanine or tryptophan. The D gene is left open where the match is weak. Size values are once, few and many counts, or a class for expanded clones, and some rows have none.

size: -
V: TRBV30
length: 14
J: TRBJ2-1
D: -
CDR3: CAWSLLAIYNEQFF
DNA: TGTGCCTGGAGTCTCCTAGCAATCTACAATGAGCAGTTCTTC

size: -
V: TRBV11-2
length: 14
J: TRBJ1-4
D: -
CDR3: CASSLERMNEKLFF
DNA: TGTGCCAGCAGCTTAGAAAGGATGAATGAAAAACTGTTTTTT

size: -
V: TRBV5-1
length: 15
J: TRBJ1-5
D: TRBD1
CDR3: CASSLAGTGNQPQHF
DNA: TGCGCCAGCAGCTTGGCGGGGACAGGGAATCAGCCCCAGCATTTT

size: -
V: TRBV7-9
length: 15
J: TRBJ1-1
D: TRBD1
CDR3: CASSFDRAIGTEAFF
DNA: TGTGCCAGCAGCTTTGACAGGGCAATCGGGACTGAAGCTTTCTTT

size: -
V: TRBV18
length: 15
J: TRBJ1-1
D: -
CDR3: CASSLPGLRNTEAFF
DNA: TGTGCCAGCTCACTACCGGGACTGCGAAACACTGAAGCTTTCTTT

size: once
V: TRBV6-6
length: 16
J: TRBJ2-5
D: TRBD2
CDR3: CASSLIAGGPKETQYF
DNA: TGTGCCAGCAGTCTGATAGCGGGAGGGCCGAAGGAGACCCAGTACTTC

size: -
V: TRBV7-2
length: 16
J: TRBJ1-1
D: -
CDR3: CASSLVGGGGSAEAFF
DNA: TGTGCCAGCAGCTTAGTGGGAGGGGGAGGATCCGCTGAAGCTTTCTTT

size: -
V: TRBV14
length: 13
J: TRBJ1-6
D: -
CDR3: CASSPTSNSPLHF
DNA: TGTGCCAGCAGCCCCACATCCAATTCACCCCTCCACTTT

size: -
V: TRBV12-5
length: 24
J: TRBJ2-1
D: TRBD1
CDR3: CASGLVTGQGASGIYNTFPNEQFF
DNA: TGTGCTAGTGGTTTGGTAACGGGACAGGGGGCTAGCGGGATCTACAACACATTCCCCAATGAGCAGTTCTTC

size: -
V: TRBV18
length: 15
J: TRBJ1-1
D: TRBD1
CDR3: CASSQRQGMNTEAFF
DNA: TGTGCCAGCTCACAGAGACAGGGCATGAACACTGAAGCTTTCTTT

size: -
V: TRBV6-5
length: 13
J: TRBJ2-2
D: -
CDR3: CASRGPGTGELFF
DNA: TGTGCCTCCAGGGGTCCGGGGACCGGGGAGCTGTTTTTT

size: -
V: TRBV5-4
length: 14
J: TRBJ1-1
D: -
CDR3: CASSLARANTEAFF
DNA: TGTGCCAGCAGCTTGGCCAGGGCGAACACTGAAGCTTTCTTT

size: -
V: TRBV7-9
length: 12
J: TRBJ2-7
D: -
CDR3: CASSSDFYEQYF
DNA: TGTGCCAGCAGCTCGGACTTCTACGAGCAGTACTTC

size: -
V: TRBV11-2
length: 17
J: TRBJ2-3
D: TRBD2
CDR3: CASRRSASGGQTDTQYF
DNA: TGTGCCAGCAGGAGAAGTGCTAGCGGGGGACAAACAGATACGCAGTATTTT

size: -
V: TRBV4-1
length: 15
J: TRBJ2-5
D: TRBD2
CDR3: CASSNGFSGMETQYF
DNA: TGCGCCAGCAGCAATGGGTTTAGCGGGATGGAGACCCAGTACTTC

size: few
V: TRBV28
length: 11
J: TRBJ1-4
D: -
CDR3: CASSFLEKLFF
DNA: TGTGCCAGCAGTTTCTTAGAAAAACTGTTTTTT

size: -
V: TRBV15
length: 15
J: TRBJ2-3
D: TRBD2
CDR3: CATGTSGPSTDTQYF
DNA: TGTGCCACCGGGACTAGCGGACCTAGCACAGATACGCAGTATTTT

size: many
V: TRBV2
length: 13
J: TRBJ2-3
D: -
CDR3: CASGGVGTDTQYF
DNA: TGTGCCAGCGGCGGAGTGGGTACAGATACGCAGTATTTT

size: -
V: TRBV30
length: 16
J: TRBJ2-5
D: -
CDR3: CAWSLSGGASQETQYF
DNA: TGTGCCTGGAGTTTATCGGGGGGCGCTTCCCAAGAGACCCAGTACTTC

size: -
V: TRBV4-3
length: 15
J: TRBJ2-7
D: TRBD1
CDR3: CASSRARGQAYEQYF
DNA: TGCGCCAGCAGCCGAGCCAGGGGACAGGCCTACGAGCAGTACTTC

size: -
V: TRBV6-4
length: 14
J: TRBJ2-2
D: -
CDR3: CASSEISGTGELFF
DNA: TGTGCCAGCAGTGAGATATCGGGGACCGGGGAGCTGTTTTTT

size: -
V: TRBV4-1
length: 13
J: TRBJ2-2
D: -
CDR3: CASSPSYTGELFF
DNA: TGCGCCAGCAGCCCATCCTACACCGGGGAGCTGTTTTTT

size: -
V: TRBV28
length: 16
J: TRBJ2-1
D: -
CDR3: CASSFSFREQVNEQFF
DNA: TGTGCCAGCAGTTTTTCTTTTCGGGAACAGGTGAATGAGCAGTTCTTC

size: few
V: TRBV4-3
length: 14
J: TRBJ1-1
D: -
CDR3: CASSQLQGNTEAFF
DNA: TGCGCCAGCAGCCAATTACAGGGGAACACTGAAGCTTTCTTT

size: -
V: TRBV7-9
length: 14
J: TRBJ2-3
D: TRBD2
CDR3: CASSSISGADTQYF
DNA: TGTGCCAGCAGCTCAATTAGCGGGGCTGATACGCAGTATTTT

size: -
V: TRBV4-1
length: 16
J: TRBJ1-1
D: TRBD1
CDR3: CASSQRGATGGTEAFF
DNA: TGCGCCAGCAGCCAGCGCGGGGCCACAGGGGGGACTGAAGCTTTCTTT

size: -
V: TRBV25-1
length: 15
J: TRBJ1-1
D: -
CDR3: CASSEYRGEGTEAFF
DNA: TGTGCCAGCAGTGAATATCGAGGGGAGGGGACTGAAGCTTTCTTT

size: -
V: TRBV18
length: 14
J: TRBJ1-4
D: -
CDR3: CASSPGATNEKLFF
DNA: TGTGCCAGCTCACCAGGAGCAACTAATGAAAAACTGTTTTTT

size: few
V: TRBV7-9
length: 14
J: TRBJ2-2
D: -
CDR3: CASSSHVTAGELFF
DNA: TGTGCCAGCAGCTCTCATGTGACGGCCGGGGAGCTGTTTTTT

size: -
V: TRBV7-9
length: 18
J: TRBJ2-1
D: TRBD2
CDR3: CASSLVNSGRTSYNEQFF
DNA: TGTGCCAGCAGCTTAGTCAATAGCGGGAGGACCTCCTACAATGAGCAGTTCTTC